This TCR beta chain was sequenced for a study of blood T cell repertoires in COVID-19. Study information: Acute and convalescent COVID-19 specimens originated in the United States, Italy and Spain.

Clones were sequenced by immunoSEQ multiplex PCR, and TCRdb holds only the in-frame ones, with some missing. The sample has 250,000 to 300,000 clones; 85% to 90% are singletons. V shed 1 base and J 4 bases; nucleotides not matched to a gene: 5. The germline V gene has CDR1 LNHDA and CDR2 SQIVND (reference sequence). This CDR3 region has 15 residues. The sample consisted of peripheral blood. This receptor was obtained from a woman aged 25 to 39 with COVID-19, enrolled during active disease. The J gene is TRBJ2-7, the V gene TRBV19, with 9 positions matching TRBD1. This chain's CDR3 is CASSIVSGQGYEQYF. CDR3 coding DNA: TGTGCCAGTAGTATAGTTTCTGGACAGGGGTACGAGCAGTACTTC.